A selection of T cell receptor beta chains follows, all from one sample in a study of shared clonotypes between healthy human individuals. Profiled with immunoSEQ multiplex PCR; TCRdb holds only in-frame clones, not every one. The sample lists about a million clones; approximately 80% were seen once. Sequencing was performed on memory CD4+ T cells from PBMCs. Every receptor here comes from a man younger than 30 in good health. Some clones in this sample may be carry-over from other donors' samples. Both conserved end residues are part of each CDR3. A D gene is named only where the DNA matches it firmly. The size field is filled for only some rows; it gives once, few, many or a size class.

clone size,D gene,J gene,V gene,CDR3 DNA,CDR3 protein
.,.,TRBJ2-7,TRBV7-9,TGTGCCAGCAGCTTAGCGCTCGGGAGTAGCAGCGAGCAGTACTTC,CASSLALGSSSEQYF
.,.,TRBJ1-5,TRBV6-6,TGTGCCAGCACCCACGGAGTGGGAGCGAATCAGCCCCAGCATTTT,CASTHGVGANQPQHF
.,.,TRBJ2-5,TRBV20-1,TGCAGTGCTAGAGGACGGGAGACCCAGTACTTC,CSARGRETQYF
.,.,TRBJ2-7,TRBV28,TGTGCCAGCAGTGCGCCCGGGGGAGGAGACGAGCAGTACTTC,CASSAPGGGDEQYF
.,.,TRBJ2-5,TRBV28,TGTGCCAGCAGCCTTACCACTCCGGGGACCCAGTACTTC,CASSLTTPGTQYF
.,TRBD1,TRBJ1-5,TRBV18,TGTGCCAGCTCACCAGAGGGACAGAGGGCACAGCCCCAGCATTTT,CASSPEGQRAQPQHF
.,.,TRBJ2-2,TRBV6-4,TGTGCCAGCAGTGCCTCAGGGATACCCGGGGAGCTGTTTTTT,CASSASGIPGELFF
.,.,TRBJ1-2,TRBV7-9,TGTGCCAGCAGCTTGACACAGGGAGGCTACACCTTC,CASSLTQGGYTF
once,TRBD1,TRBJ2-4,TRBV18,TGTGCCAGCTCACCGGACAGGGCAGGGGGCATTCAGTACTTC,CASSPDRAGGIQYF
.,.,TRBJ2-3,TRBV29-1,TGCAGTGGGGCGAGAGGGTCCCGCACAGATACGCAGTATTTT,CSGARGSRTDTQYF
.,TRBD2,TRBJ2-7,TRBV28,TGTGCCAGCAGTCCCCCTAGCGGGAGGGCCTCCTACGAGCAGTACTTC,CASSPPSGRASYEQYF
few,.,TRBJ2-7,TRBV28,TGTGCCAGCAGTTTAGGGCAGACCTACGAGCAGTACTTC,CASSLGQTYEQYF
.,TRBD1,TRBJ1-1,TRBV18,TGTGCCAGCTCACAACAGGACAGGGCCTATGGTAGCACTGAAGCTTTCTTT,CASSQQDRAYGSTEAFF
.,.,TRBJ2-5,TRBV20-1,TGCAGTGCTAGAGAGAATACCCAGTACTTC,CSARENTQYF
many,.,TRBJ2-7,TRBV11-2,TGTGCCAGCAGCGCGGACGGCTCCTACGAGCAGTACTTC,CASSADGSYEQYF
.,.,TRBJ1-1,TRBV4-2,TGTGCCAGCAGCCAACGGCTAAGGACAAGCCTAAATGAACACACTGAAGCTTTCTTT,CASSQRLRTSLNEHTEAFF
.,.,TRBJ2-5,TRBV5-1,TGCGCCAGCAGCTTGGTTGTGGGGGGCAAGACCCAGTACTTC,CASSLVVGGKTQYF
.,.,TRBJ1-2,TRBV4-1,TGCGCCAGCAGCCAAGGCTCGGGGCCCTATGGCTACACCTTC,CASSQGSGPYGYTF
.,TRBD1,TRBJ1-5,TRBV19,TGTGCCAGTAGTATAGGGGGGACAGCCTTCAATCAGCCCCAGCATTTT,CASSIGGTAFNQPQHF
.,TRBD1,TRBJ1-2,TRBV5-5,TGTGCCAGCAGCTTAACGACAGGGTCGGGTGGCTACACCTTC,CASSLTTGSGGYTF
few,TRBD2,TRBJ2-1,TRBV7-3,TGTGCCAGCAGCTTACTAGCGGGAGAGGGGGTACATGAGCAGTTCTTC,CASSLLAGEGVHEQFF
.,.,TRBJ2-7,TRBV6-1,TGTGCCAGCAGTGAAAGGGGGATATTGTCCTACGAGCAGTACTTC,CASSERGILSYEQYF
.,.,TRBJ2-7,TRBV30,TGTGCCTGGAGTGTAATTTGGGAGCAGTACTTC,CAWSVIWEQYF
.,.,TRBJ2-2,TRBV7-3,TGTGCCAGCAGCTCCCTTAGCGGCACCGGGGAGCTGTTTTTT,CASSSLSGTGELFF
.,TRBD1,TRBJ2-5,TRBV14,TGTGCCAGCAGCCTTCGACAGGGAAAGGGGGAGACCCAGTACTTC,CASSLRQGKGETQYF
.,.,TRBJ2-1,TRBV9,TGTGCCAGCAGCGCCGCTAGCTATGAGCAGTTCTTC,CASSAASYEQFF
.,TRBD2,TRBJ2-5,TRBV5-1,TGCGCCAGCAGCTTGGGTGCTAGCGGGAACCAAGAGACCCAGTACTTC,CASSLGASGNQETQYF
few,.,TRBJ2-7,TRBV29-1,TGCAGCGTTGTAAGCGGACCCTCCTACGAGCAGTACTTC,CSVVSGPSYEQYF
.,.,TRBJ1-4,TRBV6-1,TGTGCCAGCAGTCCTGACAGGCTGGCTAATGAAAAACTGTTTTTT,CASSPDRLANEKLFF
once,.,TRBJ2-3,TRBV5-4,TGTGCCAGCAGCTTGGGAGGGGGCACAGATACGCAGTATTTT,CASSLGGGTDTQYF
few,TRBD1,TRBJ1-5,TRBV19,TGTGCCAGTAGACAGGGGCTCAATCAGCCCCAGCATTTT,CASRQGLNQPQHF
.,.,TRBJ2-7,TRBV19,TGTGCCAGTAGTCTCGCCCCGGGTCAAACCTACGAGCAGTACTTC,CASSLAPGQTYEQYF
.,.,TRBJ2-1,TRBV5-1,TGCGCCAGCAGCTCCGCGGTGGCAGCTTACAATGAGCAGTTCTTC,CASSSAVAAYNEQFF
few,.,TRBJ2-5,TRBV29-1,TGCAGCGCCATAGTGGGGGCGCGAGGGGAGACCCAGTACTTC,CSAIVGARGETQYF
.,TRBD1,TRBJ1-3,TRBV7-3,TGTGCCAGCAGCCCGGGGACAGGGGTGAACACCATATATTTT,CASSPGTGVNTIYF
.,TRBD2,TRBJ2-7,TRBV15,TGTGCCACCAGCAGAGAAGGACTAGCGGGATACGAGCAGTACTTC,CATSREGLAGYEQYF
.,.,TRBJ2-7,TRBV2,TGTGCCAGCAGTGAACCTCCCCGGGCTTTGACCTACGAGCAGTACTTC,CASSEPPRALTYEQYF
.,TRBD2,TRBJ2-3,TRBV19,TGTGCCAGTAGTAGGTCGGCTAGCGGGAGATGGAGCGCAGATACGCAGTATTTT,CASSRSASGRWSADTQYF
.,TRBD1,TRBJ1-1,TRBV14,TGTGCCAGCAGGGAGCAGGGGGCGGGCACTGAAGCCTTCTTT,CASREQGAGTEAFF
.,.,TRBJ1-2,TRBV10-3,TGTGCCATCAGTGAGTCTTCCGTAGGACGGGCAGATGGCTACACCTTC,CAISESSVGRADGYTF
.,.,TRBJ2-5,TRBV5-4,TGTGCCAGCAGCTTCGTACAGGGCATTGAGACCCAGTACTTC,CASSFVQGIETQYF
.,.,TRBJ2-2,TRBV30,TGTGCCTGCTGGCGACGACAAACCGGGGAGCTGTTTTTT,CACWRRQTGELFF
.,.,TRBJ2-1,TRBV25-1,TGTGCCAGCAGGACAGCCTACAATGAGCAGTTCTTC,CASRTAYNEQFF
few,.,TRBJ2-5,TRBV7-9,TGTGCCAGCAGCTTAAACCAAGAGACCCAGTACTTC,CASSLNQETQYF
few,.,TRBJ1-2,TRBV6-5,TGTGCCAGCAGTTACAGGGAGGGGTATGGCTACACCTTC,CASSYREGYGYTF
.,TRBD1,TRBJ2-3,TRBV29-1,TGCAGCACGAGGTCCCAGGGGGCGGATACGCAGTATTTT,CSTRSQGADTQYF
.,.,TRBJ2-1,TRBV7-2,TGTGCCAGCAGCTGGGGAAATGCGGCTTACAATGAGCAGTTCTTC,CASSWGNAAYNEQFF
.,.,TRBJ2-7,TRBV7-2,TGTGCCAGCAGCTTCCCCTCCTCTAACGAGCAGTACTTC,CASSFPSSNEQYF
once,TRBD1,TRBJ2-7,TRBV27,TGTGCCAGCCTCCCTCGCGGGACAGGGTCGTACGAGCAGTACTTC,CASLPRGTGSYEQYF
.,.,TRBJ1-1,TRBV6-1,TGTGCCAGCAGTCCCCCGGGACGGAGTAACACTGAAGCTTTCTTT,CASSPPGRSNTEAFF
.,.,TRBJ2-7,TRBV5-1,TGCGCCAGCAGCTTGGCCGGGCCCGGGTACGAGCAGTACTTC,CASSLAGPGYEQYF
.,.,TRBJ1-4,TRBV9,TGTGCCAGCAGCGTTGGTTTGGGGCAGAATAATGAAAAACTGTTTTTT,CASSVGLGQNNEKLFF